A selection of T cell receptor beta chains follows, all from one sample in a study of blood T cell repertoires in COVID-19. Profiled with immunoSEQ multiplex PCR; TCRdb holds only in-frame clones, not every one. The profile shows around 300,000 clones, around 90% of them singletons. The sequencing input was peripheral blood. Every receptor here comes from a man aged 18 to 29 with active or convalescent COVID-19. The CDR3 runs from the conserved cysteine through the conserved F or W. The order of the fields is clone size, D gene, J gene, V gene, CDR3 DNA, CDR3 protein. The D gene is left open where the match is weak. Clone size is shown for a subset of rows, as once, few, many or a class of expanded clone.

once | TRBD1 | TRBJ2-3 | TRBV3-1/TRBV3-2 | TGTGCCAGCAGCCAACTACAGGGGGCGGGGGATACGCAGTATTTT | CASSQLQGAGDTQYF
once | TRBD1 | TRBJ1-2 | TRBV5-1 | TGCGCCAGCAGGCAGGACGAGACAGGGGGCGCCTATGGCTACACCTTC | CASRQDETGGAYGYTF
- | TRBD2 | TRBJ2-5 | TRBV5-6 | TGTGCCAGCACCTCCCCCGGTAGCGGGGGGGCCTCTGGGGAGACCCAGTACTTC | CASTSPGSGGASGETQYF
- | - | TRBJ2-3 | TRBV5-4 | TGTGCCAGCAGCTCCGAGCAATACACAGATACGCAGTATTTT | CASSSEQYTDTQYF
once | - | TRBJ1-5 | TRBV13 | TGTGCCAGCAGCAAAGGGAGGCGTTGGCCGCCCCAGCATTTT | CASSKGRRWPPQHF
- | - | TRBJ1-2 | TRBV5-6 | TGTGCCAGCAGCTTGTCCAGTTTCTATGGCTACACCTTC | CASSLSSFYGYTF
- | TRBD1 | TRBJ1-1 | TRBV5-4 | TGTGCCAGCAGCTTGCCAGGGGGCGCCACTGAAGCTTTCTTT | CASSLPGGATEAFF
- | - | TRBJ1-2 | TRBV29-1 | TGCAGCGTTGAAATCGGGCAGGGGAACTATGGCTACACCTTC | CSVEIGQGNYGYTF
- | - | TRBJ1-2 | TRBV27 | TGTGCCAGCCGTCGTAACTTGCAGGGGAACTATGGCTACACCTTC | CASRRNLQGNYGYTF
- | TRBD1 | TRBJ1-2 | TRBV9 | TGTGCCAGCAGCAGAGGGACAGGGGGGCGCAATGGCTACACCTTC | CASSRGTGGRNGYTF
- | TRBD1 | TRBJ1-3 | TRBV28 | TGTGCCAGCAGAGACAGGGCCGGAAACACCATATATTTT | CASRDRAGNTIYF